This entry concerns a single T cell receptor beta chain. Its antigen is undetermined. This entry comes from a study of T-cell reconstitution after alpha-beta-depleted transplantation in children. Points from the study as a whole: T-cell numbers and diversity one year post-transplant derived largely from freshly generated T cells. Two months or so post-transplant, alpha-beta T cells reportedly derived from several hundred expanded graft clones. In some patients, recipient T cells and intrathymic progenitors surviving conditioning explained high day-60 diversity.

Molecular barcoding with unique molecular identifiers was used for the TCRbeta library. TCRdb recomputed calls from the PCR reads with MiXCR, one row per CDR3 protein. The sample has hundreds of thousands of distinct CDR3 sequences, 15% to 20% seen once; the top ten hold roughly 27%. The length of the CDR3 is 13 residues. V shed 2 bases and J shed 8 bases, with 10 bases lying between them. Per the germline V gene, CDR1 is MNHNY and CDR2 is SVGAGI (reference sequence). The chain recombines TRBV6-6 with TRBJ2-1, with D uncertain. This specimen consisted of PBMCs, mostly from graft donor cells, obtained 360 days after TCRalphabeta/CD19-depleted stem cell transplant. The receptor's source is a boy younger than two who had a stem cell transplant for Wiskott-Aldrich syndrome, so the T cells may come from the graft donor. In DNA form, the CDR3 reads TGTGCCAGCAGTTACGACCGGGTCGATGAGCAGTTCTTC. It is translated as CASSYDRVDEQFF.